Shown below are 32 T cell receptor beta chains from a single sample sequenced in a study of Graves' ophthalmopathy and Graves' hyperthyroidism. Amplification targeted the TCR beta CDR3 regions, with RNA transcripts as the source material. HTBI primers primed a first-round RT-PCR, and a second-round multiplex PCR followed. From the multiplex PCR reads, TCRdb called clonotypes with MiXCR, one entry per CDR3 protein. The table shows hundreds of thousands of distinct CDR3 sequences, with 40% occurring only once. The sequenced sample was peripheral blood. These receptors came from an adult man with Graves' ophthalmopathy.

This clonotype was observed at least ten times. V usage is TRBV15 and J usage is TRBJ1-2, with TRBD1 matching over 8 bases. With 3 bases clipped from V and 6 bases from J, the junction kept 9 bases outside the gene matches. This CDR3 region has 15 residues. The germline V gene has CDR1 LNHNV and CDR2 YYDKDF (reference sequence). The CDR3 is CATSRPFQGADGYTF. The CDR3 DNA follows: TGTGCCACCAGCAGGCCCTTTCAGGGGGCGGATGGCTACACCTTC.

Only one count was recorded for this clonotype. This CDR3 is CATSTGQGYEQYF. As DNA, the CDR3 is TGTGCCACCAGCACTGGACAGGGCTACGAGCAGTACTTC. The V call is TRBV15, the J call TRBJ2-7; 8 bases match TRBD1. CDR1 and CDR2 (germline): LNHNV, YYDKDF (reference sequence). CDR3 length: 13 residues. Trimming took 4 bases from V and 3 from J; bases not matched to a gene: 2.

The genes are TRBV10-3 and TRBJ2-2; D unclear. Between the trimmed V and J ends, which lost 7 bases and 1 base, there was a span of 4 bases. The CDR3 spans 12 residues. Germline V gene lookup returns CDR1 ENHRY and CDR2 SYGVKD. The CDR3 sequence is CAITGNTGELFF. The CDR3 coding sequence is TGTGCCATCACCGGGAACACCGGGGAGCTGTTTTTT.

This clonotype was counted only a few times. V gene TRBV9 combines with J gene TRBJ2-7; TRBD2 agrees at 12 bases. The CDR3 loop spans 17 amino acids. V lost 4 bases and J lost 0; bases outside the gene matches: 8. Germline V gene sequence: CDR1 SGDLS, CDR2 YYNGEE. For the CDR3, the DNA is TGTGCCAGCAGCCCCGGGACTAGCGGGCGGAGCTCCTACGAGCAGTACTTC. This encodes CASSPGTSGRSSYEQYF.

This chain connects TRBV7-3 to TRBJ2-2, with 7 bases fitting TRBD1. This CDR3 spans 15 amino acids. CDR1 and CDR2 (germline): SGHTA, FQGTGA. V shed 5 bases and J 2 bases; nucleotides not matched to a gene: 5. In DNA, the CDR3 is TGTGCCAGCAGCGCCGGGACAGACAACACCGGGGAGCTGTTTTTT. Translating it yields CASSAGTDNTGELFF.

A few counts support this clonotype. The rearrangement uses TRBV7-3 and TRBJ2-2; the D is unclear. V lost 3 bases, J lost 0 bases, and 8 bases lay in between. The CDR3 consists of 15 residues. Germline V CDR1 and CDR2: SGHTA, FQGTGA. In DNA form, the CDR3 reads TGTGCCAGCAGCTTGCCTCGCGCGAACACCGGGGAGCTGTTTTTT. Amino acid sequence: CASSLPRANTGELFF.

The table lists this clonotype with many counts. At one of its ends the junction is not consistent with the germline gene, which may arise from a read error. The genes are TRBV2 and TRBJ2-7, with D perhaps TRBD2 (7 bases). CDR3 size: 14 residues. CDR1 SNHLY and CDR2 FYNNEI come from the germline V gene. The CDR3 protein is CANSLGGPSYEQYF. The CDR3 nucleotides are TGTGCCAACAGTTTGGGGGGGCCTTCGTACGAGCAGTACTTC.

The CDR3, as DNA: TGTGCCAGCAGTTACGGGCGTACCGGGACGGGCGAGCAGTACTTC. Translation gives CASSYGRTGTGEQYF. The rearrangement joins TRBV6-2 or TRBV6-3 to TRBJ2-7; perhaps D is TRBD1 or TRBD2 (5 bases each). The CDR3 length is 15 residues. The ends were cut back, 2 bases at V and 6 bases at J, with 17 bases in the middle. Germline V gene sequence: CDR1 MNHEY, CDR2 SVGEGT.

This clonotype occurred many times. The chain has TRBV7-8 and TRBJ1-1; D uncertain. V dropped 2 bases and J dropped 1 base, with 14 bases sitting between them. The CDR3 runs to 16 residues. Germline-derived CDR1 and CDR2 are SGHVS and FQNEAQ. In DNA, the CDR3 is TGTGCCAGCAGCTTACTGGGTTCGACTGCGAACACTGAAGCTTTCTTT. Its protein product is CASSLLGSTANTEAFF.

The table lists this clonotype with many counts. This chain joins TRBV15 and TRBJ2-5; D remains unclear. This CDR3 has 15 amino acids. Germline V gene data show CDR1 as LNHNV and CDR2 as YYDKDF (reference sequence). The V gene lost 0 bases and the J gene lost 4 bases, with 12 bases spanning the gap. The CDR3 DNA sequence: TGTGCCACCAGCAGAGATCCCCAAAACGGAGAGACCCAGTACTTC. It specifies CATSRDPQNGETQYF.

The rearrangement joins TRBV10-2 to TRBJ1-2; 9 bases are a match to TRBD1. Germline lookup yields CDR1 WSHSY and CDR2 SAAADI. The CDR3 runs to 13 residues. V shed 6 bases, J shed 4 bases, and the junction held 3 bases outside the gene matches. CDR3 DNA: TGCGCCAGCAGGGCGACAGGGGGCTATGGCTACACCTTC. It specifies CASRATGGYGYTF.

The sample holds a few counts of this clonotype. The rearrangement links TRBV10-2 to TRBJ1-1, with D uncertain. V shed 6 bases and J shed 1 base, with 21 bases lying between them. The CDR3 runs to 17 residues. Germline-derived CDR1 and CDR2 are WSHSY and SAAADI. The chain's CDR3 is CASRDEPLIQTNTEAFF. Written as DNA, the CDR3 is TGCGCCAGCAGGGACGAACCCCTAATACAGACGAACACTGAAGCTTTCTTT.

This clonotype turned up a few times. One end of the junction does not line up with germline, which may come from a read error. This chain joins TRBV24-1 and TRBJ1-5, with 7 bases matching TRBD1. The CDR3 spans 15 residues. In germline, CDR1 is KGHDR, CDR2 SFDVKD. The CDR3 DNA reads as TGTGCCAGCAGTCCTGACGGGACAGTAATGCAGCCCCAGCATTTT. Translation gives CASSPDGTVMQPQHF.

The V gene is TRBV12-3 or TRBV12-4, the J gene TRBJ2-3; unclear D gene. V was trimmed by 3 bases and J by 2 bases, leaving 18 bases between them. The CDR3 is 17 residues long. CDR3 in amino acids: CASSLVSGHRVTDTQYF. CDR3 in DNA: TGTGCCAGCAGTTTGGTATCTGGGCATAGGGTCACAGATACGCAGTATTTT.

Comments on this clonotype: This may come from a read error, since a much larger clone is one base off. Likely a read error: the CDR3 ends without its conserved phenylalanine or tryptophan. The gene calls are TRBV15 and TRBJ2-7, with D maybe TRBD2 (6 bases). Trimming left V 0 bases short and J 0 bases short, with 15 bases between. Germline values: CDR1 LNHNV, CDR2 YYDKDF (reference sequence). The CDR3 extends over 17 amino acids. The CDR3 DNA reads TGTGCCACCAGCAGAGATTTGGCTGGCGGGAACTCCTACGAGCAGTACTTA. It is translated as CATSRDLAGGNSYEQYL.

At least ten counts were recorded for this clonotype. The chain has TRBV7-9 and TRBJ2-6; TRBD1 is a possible D gene (5 bases). V lost 3 bases and J 5 bases, leaving 17 bases between the germline ends. The CDR3 runs 17 residues. In germline, CDR1 is SEHNR, CDR2 FQNEAQ (reference sequence). As DNA, the CDR3 is TGTGCCAGCAGCTTCGCAACAGGTTGGTCTCGGGCCAACGTCCTGACTTTC. This codes for CASSFATGWSRANVLTF.

This rearrangement joins TRBV7-9 to TRBJ1-1; D is undetermined. Trimming removed 5 bases from V and 3 bases from J, with 16 bases in between. Looked up from germline, CDR1 is SEHNR and CDR2 is FQNEAQ (reference sequence). The CDR3 has 15 residues. This CDR3 is CASSGDTPGYTEAFF. For the CDR3, the DNA is TGTGCCAGCAGCGGTGACACCCCAGGTTACACTGAAGCTTTCTTT.

This clonotype was seen repeatedly, ten times or more. CDR3 loop: CASSLDPLYSPLHF. CDR3 bases: TGTGCCAGCAGCTTGGACCCATTGTACTCACCCCTCCACTTT. The chain employs TRBV11-2 and TRBJ1-6; the D is unclear. The V end lost 3 bases, the J end lost 10 bases, and 13 bases lay between the germline ends. This CDR3 is built from 14 residues. Germline-derived CDR1 and CDR2 are SGHAT and FQNNGV.

The genes are TRBV7-9 and TRBJ2-7; 10 bases match TRBD2. Looked up from germline, CDR1 is SEHNR and CDR2 is FQNEAQ (reference sequence). The CDR3 spans 15 residues. V was clipped by 5 bases and J by 3 bases; unmatched bases: 7. This chain's CDR3 is CASSHLAGAYYEQYF. In nucleotides, the CDR3 is TGTGCCAGCAGCCACCTAGCGGGAGCCTACTACGAGCAGTACTTC.

Notes on this clonotype: A read error may be the cause here, since a much bigger clone is one base away. This chain uses TRBV29-1 with TRBJ2-7; D gene unclear. The germline V gene has CDR1 SQVTM and CDR2 ANQGSEA. The CDR3 spans 12 residues. The chain's CDR3 is CSVGEATYDQYF. CDR3 in DNA: TGCAGCGTTGGTGAAGCAACCTACGACCAGTACTTC.

A note on this clonotype: At one end the junction does not follow the germline gene, possibly because of a read error. The rearrangement joins TRBV7-9 to TRBJ1-5; TRBD1 aligns across 7 bases. This CDR3 is built from 16 residues. CDR1 SEHNR and CDR2 FQNEAQ come from the germline V gene (reference sequence). The CDR3 DNA reads as TGTGCCAGCAGCTTAGCGGGGGACAGAAGATATCAGCTCCAGCATTTT. Protein product: CASSLAGDRRYQLQHF.

This sequence joins TRBV25-1 and TRBJ1-2, with 7 bases aligning to TRBD1. CDR3 length: 14 amino acids. From germline, CDR1 is MGHDK and CDR2 SYGVNS. The ends lost 6 bases at V and 6 bases at J; junction bases unmatched: 10. The CDR3: CASSQEGRGNGYTF. The CDR3 coding sequence is TGTGCCAGCAGCCAAGAGGGCAGGGGGAATGGCTACACCTTC.

This chain connects TRBV7-2 to TRBJ2-7, with 8 bases aligning to TRBD1. V gave up 3 bases and J gave up 4 bases; unmatched junction bases: 8. CDR3 length: 15 residues. Germline V gene data show CDR1 as SGHTA and CDR2 as FQGNSA. CDR3 sequence: CASSFFRGHSYEQYF. CDR3 DNA sequence: TGTGCCAGCAGCTTCTTCAGGGGGCACTCATACGAGCAGTACTTC.

This sequence joins TRBV11-2 and TRBJ2-5; TRBD1 aligns across 7 bases. The J call may be mistaken, given a closer DNA end match to TRBJ2-1. Germline CDR1 reads SGHAT; CDR2 reads FQNNGV. This CDR3 is built from 14 residues. CDR3 loop: CASSEGTVSNEQFF. As DNA, the CDR3 is TGTGCCAGCAGTGAGGGGACAGTCTCAAATGAGCAGTTCTTC.

About this clonotype itself: A junction end diverges from the germline sequence, so it may reflect a read error. The chain uses TRBV12-3 or TRBV12-4 and TRBJ2-7, with 15 nucleotides matching TRBD2. The length of the CDR3 is 16 residues. The CDR3 DNA reads TGTGTCAGCCGGCAGGGACTAGCGGGGGGCTCCTACGAGCAGTACTTC. It codes for CVSRQGLAGGSYEQYF.

This clonotype turned up a few times. V and J are TRBV4-1 and TRBJ1-5; TRBD1 matches at 8 bases. The CDR3 totals 16 residues. Germline V CDR1 and CDR2: MGHRA, YSYEKL. The V and J ends lost 2 bases and 6 bases, in that order; junction bases with no gene match: 9. This CDR3 is CASSQPRQGKGQPQHF. The CDR3 DNA reads as TGCGCCAGCAGCCAACCACGACAGGGGAAAGGTCAGCCCCAGCATTTT.

This clonotype was counted ten times or more. The chain is built from TRBV7-9 and TRBJ1-4; 10 bases agree with TRBD1. Trimming removed 5 bases from V and 6 bases from J; junction bases left unmatched: 12. Germline CDR1 SEHNR, CDR2 FQNEAQ (reference sequence). The length of the CDR3 is 17 residues. This CDR3 is CASSPPFRDRGHEKLFF. The DNA for the CDR3 is TGTGCCAGCAGCCCCCCGTTTCGGGACAGGGGACATGAAAAACTGTTTTTT.

This clonotype was detected ten times or more. The rearrangement uses TRBV2 and TRBJ1-1; D is unclear. Trimming took off 8 bases at V and 4 bases at J, with 14 bases between the two ends. The CDR3 consists of 13 residues. Germline V gene data show CDR1 as SNHLY and CDR2 as FYNNEI. CDR3 sequence reads: CASSGDSVTEAFF. The CDR3 DNA sequence: TGTGCCAGCTCCGGTGATAGTGTCACTGAAGCTTTCTTT. Based on the CDR3 plus reference TRBV2 and TRBJ1-1, the full variable domain is EPEVTQTPSHQVTQMGQEVILRCVPISNHLYFYWYRQILGQKVEFLVSFYNNEISEKSEIFDDQFSVERPDGSNFTLKIRSTKLEDSAMYFCASSGDSVTEAFFGQGTRLTVV.

Details on this clonotype: Compared with germline, one end of the junction differs, possibly owing to a read error. In DNA form, the CDR3 reads TGCGCCAGTACGCTAGCGCGCGGGACCTACGAGCAGTACTTC. Protein sequence: CASTLARGTYEQYF. The V gene is TRBV2, the J gene TRBJ2-7, with D possibly matching TRBD2 (6 bases). CDR1 and CDR2 (germline): SNHLY, FYNNEI. The CDR3 loop spans 14 amino acids.

This clonotype was seen at least ten times. V gene TRBV10-3 combines with J gene TRBJ1-1; TRBD1 might be the D (5 bases). V lost 4 bases and J lost 6, with 12 bases in between. This CDR3 spans 13 amino acids. Per the germline V gene, CDR1 is ENHRY and CDR2 is SYGVKD. The CDR3 spells CAISVGGPAEAFF. For the CDR3, the DNA is TGTGCCATCAGTGTGGGGGGACCCGCTGAAGCTTTCTTT.

The chain recombines TRBV20-1 with TRBJ2-7; D is uncertain. CDR3 length: 14 amino acids. The V gene lost 6 bases and the J gene lost 2 bases, with 17 bases spanning the gap. From germline, CDR1 is DFQATT and CDR2 SNEGSKA (reference sequence). CDR3 nucleotide sequence: TGCAGTGCCGGCCCGACGGTAGCTCCCTACGAGCAGTACTTC. It translates to CSAGPTVAPYEQYF.

This clonotype has at least ten counts. Written as DNA, the CDR3 is TGTGCCAGCAGCGTAGGAGGGGTCGGCTCACCCCTCCACTTT. Translated: CASSVGGVGSPLHF. The rearrangement links TRBV9 to TRBJ1-6; D may be TRBD1 (5 bases). The CDR3 runs 14 residues. V was pared by 0 bases and J by 10 bases, with 11 bases between. Germline CDR1 and CDR2: SGDLS and YYNGEE.